The clone carrying this TCR beta chain appeared a few times. Its antigen is as yet unknown. This sample is part of a study of T cells after yellow fever vaccination. V was cut by 3 bases and J by 2 bases, with 13 bases left in between. The CDR3 has 16 amino acids. Germline-derived CDR1 and CDR2 are KGHSH and LQKENI. 5'RACE template switching produced TCR cDNA carrying a universal primer site and UMIs. MiXCR was run by TCRdb on the 5' RACE reads, yielding one entry per CDR3 protein. In the table there are a few hundred thousand distinct CDR3 sequences, 6.9% of which are singletons. Study-wide points: A minor fraction of clonotypes spanned both CD4 and CD8 compartments.

The chain uses TRBV18 and TRBJ1-4; possibly TRBD1 for D (6 bases). This TCR came from a young man who received the YFV17D yellow fever vaccine. Sequencing was performed on CD4+ T cells sorted from PBMCs, taken 15 days after the yellow fever booster vaccination. The CDR3 here is CASSPSSQGTNEKLFF. The CDR3 region has the DNA TGTGCCAGCTCACCCTCGAGCCAGGGGACTAATGAAAAACTGTTTTTT.